The source of this T cell receptor beta chain is a study of early T cells in non-severe SARS-CoV-2 infection listed by TCRdb under 2021. Notes on the research overall: Because TCR sequencing relied on bulk RNA taken from unsorted whole blood, pairing of alpha and beta chains was not possible. General study outcomes and caveats: VDJdb matching was skewed toward anti-spike CD8 responses, so virus-specific expansions were likely underestimated and private and CD4 specificities were missed.

The study was a case-control design nested within a healthcare worker cohort in London, UK, with weekly nasopharyngeal swab PCR tests and blood sampling. Between 23 and 31 March 2020, the week of the UK lockdown, healthcare workers were enrolled and then followed up weekly for as long as 16 weeks. Library preparation was by 5' RACE. Sequencing took place on a NextSeq 500. Unique molecular identifiers were attached to individual cDNA molecules in the TCR library protocol so that sequencing error and PCR bias could be corrected. TCR alpha and beta chains were both sequenced, and the abundances of alpha and beta sequences in each sample were closely correlated with each other. In the paper's pipeline: Decombinator V4 was used to annotate TCR sequences for V gene, J gene and CDR3. TCRs were defined as expanded if a significant change between any two time points was detected under a Poisson model with p below 0.0001. TCR abundances were normalised to the total number of TCRs sequenced per sample and were expressed as counts per million. MAIT TCRs were defined by TRAV1-2 paired with TRAJ12, TRAJ20 or TRAJ33, and iNKT TCRs by TRAV10 paired with TRAJ18. VDJdb, accessed 1 November 2021, was searched for CMV, EBV and SARS-CoV-2 annotated TCRs, excluding TCRs annotated for multiple antigens. Through fastp at Q25 and MiXCR, TCRdb rebuilt clones from the public reads, retaining in-frame beta chains. Under each unique CDR3 protein, matching rows form one entry showing the most common genes and DNA. TCRdb assigned the V and J calls; the authors' analysis was not used. Counted in this sample were approximately 97,000 distinct CDR3 sequences; 11% of them appeared once. The ten largest clones add up to less than 5.5% of the sample.

This clonotype was detected many times. What this receptor recognizes is not known. No much larger clone exists at a distance of one base, and base qualities are not known. The germline V gene yields SGHRS for CDR1 and YFSETQ for CDR2. From cysteine to phenylalanine, the CDR3 is 14 amino acids long. Of all the DNA, just the CDR3 is kept, 42 bases in frame from base 1. The V end loses 3 bases and the J end loses 7 bases, and a stretch of 13 bases separates them. The receptor was isolated from an adult who was a healthcare worker with PCR-confirmed SARS-CoV-2 infection or an uninfected control (not recorded which). Here the sequenced sample was whole blood, taken at baseline. The chain is encoded by TRBV5-1 joined to TRBJ2-2, with the D call perhaps TRBD1 or TRBD2, as 5 bases match in each case. The sequenced DNA is TGCGCCAGCAGCTGGGACCCCGGTTACGGGGAGCTGTTTTTT. Its translation is CASSWDPGYGELFF. With the portions outside the CDR3 filled from the reference TRBV5-1 and TRBJ2-2 genes, the complete variable region becomes KAGVTQTPRYLIKTRGQQVTLSCSPISGHRSVSWYQQTPGQGLQFLFEYFSETQRNKGNFPGRFSGRQFSNSRSEMNVSTLELGDSALYLCASSWDPGYGELFFGEGSRLTVL.